The 18 T cell receptor beta chains below all came from one sample that was sequenced in a study of CD8 T cells in ankylosing spondylitis. Using its own MiXCR run on the 5' RACE reads, TCRdb lists one record per CDR3 protein. The profile shows 210,000 or so distinct CDR3 sequences, 8% to 10% of them singletons. The specimen was blood, either unsorted or a sorted T cell fraction (not recorded which). These receptors all stem from a female donor with ankylosing spondylitis or in good health (not recorded which).

This clonotype was picked up many times. The V call is TRBV28, the J call TRBJ2-7; TRBD1 matches 9 bases. This CDR3 spans 14 amino acids. After removal of 6 bases from V and 3 bases from J, the junction contained 6 bases not matched to a gene. Germline CDR1 is MDHEN and CDR2 is SYDVKM. The CDR3 reads CASSIKTGGYEQYF. CDR3 in DNA: TGTGCCAGCAGCATCAAGACAGGGGGCTACGAGCAGTACTTC.

Regarding this clonotype: This may arise from a read error, as a much more abundant clone is one base away. As DNA, the CDR3 is TGCTGTGCTAGAGATCTGACTAGCGGGAGTAGGTCCTACAATGAGCAGTTCTTC. It specifies CCARDLTSGSRSYNEQFF. The chain joins TRBV20-1 to TRBJ2-1, with 12 bases identical to TRBD2. The CDR3 covers 18 residues. Germline CDR1 reads DFQATT; CDR2 reads SNEGSKA (reference sequence).

This clonotype occurred many times. This chain links TRBV7-2 with TRBJ2-7; D uncertain. Germline V gene data show CDR1 as SGHTA and CDR2 as FQGNSA. The germline V and J ends were trimmed by 4 bases and 1 base, with 11 bases remaining between them. This CDR3 is built from 14 residues. The CDR3 sequence is CASSSAARSYEQYF. The CDR3 DNA follows: TGTGCCAGCAGCTCCGCAGCGCGGTCCTACGAGCAGTACTTC.

The table lists this clonotype with many counts. This sequence joins TRBV20-1 and TRBJ2-6, with D hard to call. The length of the CDR3 is 14 residues. Trimming pared 1 base from V and 0 bases from J, leaving 4 bases between. Germline V gene lookup returns CDR1 DFQATT and CDR2 SNEGSKA (reference sequence). CDR3: CSARGSSGANVLTF. CDR3 DNA sequence: TGCAGTGCTAGAGGTTCCTCTGGGGCCAACGTCCTGACTTTC.

Points on this clonotype: An end of the junction does not agree with germline; a read error may underlie this. The chain recombines TRBV4-3 with TRBJ2-1; 11 bases fit TRBD2. In germline, CDR1 is LGHNA, CDR2 YSLEER. This CDR3 comprises 14 residues. Here the CDR3 reads CVSSLGTSGNEQFF. CDR3 sequence (DNA): TGCGTCAGCAGCCTCGGGACTAGCGGTAATGAGCAGTTCTTC.

The CDR3 reads CASSPPLVSTGELFF. CDR3 nucleotides: TGTGCCAGCTCACCACCGCTAGTTAGCACCGGGGAGCTGTTTTTT. This chain joins TRBV18 and TRBJ2-2; D remains unclear. The CDR3 covers 15 residues. CDR1 and CDR2 (germline): KGHSH, LQKENI. Between the trimmed V and J ends, which lost 0 bases and 4 bases, there was a span of 9 bases.

This clonotype was recorded many times. This chain connects TRBV5-1 to TRBJ2-7, with unresolved D. CDR3 length equals 15 residues. Trimming removed 0 bases from V and 2 bases from J, with 12 bases in between. The germline V gene has CDR1 SGHRS and CDR2 YFSETQ. The CDR3 nucleotides read TGCGCCAGCAGCTTGGGGCCCCCCGCCCCCTACGAGCAGTACTTC. It translates to CASSLGPPAPYEQYF.

There are many counts of this clonotype. This sequence joins TRBV20-1 and TRBJ1-2; D perhaps matches TRBD1 (5 bases). Trimming removed 0 bases at V and 4 bases at J, with 27 bases between. The germline V gene encodes CDR1 DFQATT and CDR2 SNEGSKA (reference sequence). This CDR3 region has 19 residues. The CDR3 DNA reads TGCAGTGCTAGAGAGAGAGGGTTCGGGGGACCATCTAGTAGCTATGGCTACACCTTC. This codes for CSARERGFGGPSSSYGYTF.

In its sample, this clonotype was seen many times. The chain has TRBV4-1 and TRBJ2-1, with 9 bases that match TRBD2. The CDR3 runs 21 residues. V dropped 0 bases and J dropped 2; count of bases not matched to a gene: 17. The germline V gene encodes CDR1 MGHRA and CDR2 YSYEKL. CDR3 region: CASSQERSSGRFGRAYNEQFF. Here the CDR3 DNA reads TGCGCCAGCAGCCAAGAACGGTCGAGCGGGAGGTTTGGTCGGGCCTACAATGAGCAGTTCTTC.

This clonotype was observed at least ten times. The chain carries TRBV20-1 and TRBJ2-1; D is possibly TRBD2 (6 bases). The CDR3 is 13 residues long. Trimming shortened V by 3 bases and J by 6 bases, and 12 bases separated the two germline ends. The germline V gene has CDR1 DFQATT and CDR2 SNEGSKA (reference sequence). The CDR3 region has the DNA TGCAGTGCTAGGCGGGACTCCCCCAATGAGCAGTTCTTC. It translates to CSARRDSPNEQFF.

Concerning this clonotype itself: Its ends do not fully match the called genes, so a read error is possible. V and J are TRBV20-1 and TRBJ2-7; perhaps TRBD1 as D (5 bases). CDR1 DFQATT and CDR2 SNEGSKA come from the germline V gene (reference sequence). The CDR3 loop spans 13 amino acids. CDR3 DNA: TGCCGTGCTAGGGGTCCTGACGGCTACGAGCAGTACTTC. Translated: CRARGPDGYEQYF.

In this sample, this clonotype turned up many times. The CDR3 is CASSANRGLTGNTIYF. For the CDR3, the DNA is TGTGCCAGCAGTGCCAACAGGGGGCTGACTGGAAACACCATATATTTT. The rearrangement joins TRBV25-1 to TRBJ1-3, with 9 bases aligning to TRBD1. The CDR3 covers 16 residues. Germline V gives CDR1 MGHDK, CDR2 SYGVNS. The junction had 6 bases not matched to a gene; V was cut back by 4 bases and J by 2 bases.

This clonotype was recorded many times. Compared with germline, one end of the junction differs, possibly owing to a read error. This chain links TRBV7-9 with TRBJ2-6; D is perhaps TRBD2 (6 bases). There are 16 residues in the CDR3. Germline V gene data show CDR1 as SEHNR and CDR2 as FQNEAQ (reference sequence). The CDR3 sequence: CASRFSSGAGANVLTF. CDR3 in DNA: TGTGCCAGCCGCTTTTCCTCGGGGGCTGGGGCCAACGTCCTGACTTTC.

This clonotype was observed a handful of times. This sequence joins TRBV2 and TRBJ1-5; no clear D. The CDR3 covers 15 residues. Per the germline V gene, CDR1 is SNHLY and CDR2 is FYNNEI. Trimming pared 4 bases from V and 2 bases from J, leaving 12 bases between. The DNA for the CDR3 is TGTGCCAGCAGTGTGGCCGGGTTCGGCAATCAGCCCCAGCATTTT. It codes for CASSVAGFGNQPQHF.

This clonotype was counted at least ten times. The chain couples TRBV7-8 to TRBJ1-1, with a tentative D call TRBD1 (6 bases). The CDR3 loop spans 16 amino acids. CDR1 and CDR2 (germline): SGHVS, FQNEAQ. V gave up 5 bases and J gave up 3 bases, with 19 bases separating them. The CDR3 coding sequence is TGTGCCAGCAGCCGTCCCAAACAGGGAGGGGACACTGAAGCTTTCTTT. Translated: CASSRPKQGGDTEAFF.

Of note for this clonotype: A much bigger clone sits one base away, suggesting this may be a read error. The chain uses TRBV20-1 and TRBJ2-1; the match to TRBD2 covers 16 bases. The CDR3 is made up of 16 amino acids. In germline, CDR1 is DFQATT, CDR2 SNEGSKA (reference sequence). V trimming: 3 bases; J trimming: 8 bases; junction bases outside the gene matches: 7. CDR3 DNA sequence: TGCAGTGCTAGGGAGCCGGGACTAGCGGGAGGGGATGAGCAGTTCTTC. The encoded protein is CSAREPGLAGGDEQFF.

This rearrangement joins TRBV4-1 to TRBJ1-5; D perhaps matches TRBD1 (5 bases). Germline loops: CDR1 MGHRA, CDR2 YSYEKL. V was trimmed by 0 bases and J by 4 bases, leaving 10 bases between them. The CDR3 is made up of 15 amino acids. The chain's CDR3 is CASSQDREGNQPQHF. In DNA, the CDR3 is TGCGCCAGCAGCCAAGACAGGGAGGGAAATCAGCCCCAGCATTTT.

This clonotype appeared a few times. The V and J genes are TRBV3-1 and TRBJ1-6; D gene uncertain. The V gene lost 6 bases and the J gene lost 7 bases, with 13 bases spanning the gap. The CDR3 contains 14 residues. Germline V gene data show CDR1 as LGHDT and CDR2 as YNNKEL (reference sequence). The CDR3 is CASSQLRENSPLHF. In DNA form, the CDR3 reads TGTGCCAGCAGTCAGCTCCGGGAAAATTCACCCCTCCACTTT.